The rows below give T cell receptor beta chains drawn from one sample of a study of Ad26.COV2.S vaccination and SARS-CoV-2 variants. Generated by immunoSEQ multiplex PCR, the TCRdb table keeps only in-frame clones and is missing some. The table lists about 350,000 clones, approximately 84% of them singletons, with 3% to 4% in the top ten. This material consisted of peripheral blood, taken in a trial of Ad26.COV2.S vaccine versus placebo. The receptors originated from a person aged 18-60 years who received the Ad26.COV2.S COVID-19 vaccine or a placebo. CDR3s include the opening cysteine and the closing phenylalanine or tryptophan. A D gene is named only where the DNA matches it firmly. Clone size appears in some rows only: once, few, many, or a class for an expanded clone.

v_gene	len	j_gene	abundance	d_gene	CDR3nt	CDR3aa
TRBV7-8	15	TRBJ2-5	-	-	TGTGCCAGCAGCGGCGGGGCAGGAAGGCAAGAGACCCAGTACTTC	CASSGGAGRQETQYF
TRBV11-3	18	TRBJ2-3	-	TRBD1	TGTGCCAGCAGCGCCGGGACAGGGGTACTATCTAGCACAGATACGCAGTATTTT	CASSAGTGVLSSTDTQYF
TRBV5-1	14	TRBJ1-2	-	-	TGCGCCAGCAGCTTGGAGTCAGGAGTCTATGGCTACACCTTC	CASSLESGVYGYTF
TRBV5-1	14	TRBJ2-7	-	-	TGCGCCAGCTCCTTAGGCACAGACGTATTCGAGCAGTACTTC	CASSLGTDVFEQYF
TRBV5-4	14	TRBJ1-4	-	TRBD1	TGTGCCAGCAGTCTAGACAGGGGAATTGAAAAACTGTTTTTT	CASSLDRGIEKLFF
TRBV7-9	12	TRBJ2-2	-	-	TGTGCCAGCAGCTTAGACGGGACGGAGCTGTTTTTT	CASSLDGTELFF
TRBV14	16	TRBJ2-1	-	TRBD2	TGTGCCAGCAGCCAAGCCGGGACTAGCAGCTACAATGAGCAGTTCTTC	CASSQAGTSSYNEQFF
TRBV28	14	TRBJ2-4	-	-	TGTGCCAGCAGCCCCCAGGGCAGCAAAAACATTCAGTACTTC	CASSPQGSKNIQYF
TRBV6-2/TRBV6-3	17	TRBJ2-1	medium-sized	TRBD2	TGTGCCAGCAGTTATACTAGCGGGGGGGCCCCCTACAATGAGCAGTTCTTC	CASSYTSGGAPYNEQFF
TRBV4-1	16	TRBJ2-1	once	-	TGCGCCAGCAGCCAACCCGGCCAGGGGCCCGTCCATGAGCAGTTCTTC	CASSQPGQGPVHEQFF